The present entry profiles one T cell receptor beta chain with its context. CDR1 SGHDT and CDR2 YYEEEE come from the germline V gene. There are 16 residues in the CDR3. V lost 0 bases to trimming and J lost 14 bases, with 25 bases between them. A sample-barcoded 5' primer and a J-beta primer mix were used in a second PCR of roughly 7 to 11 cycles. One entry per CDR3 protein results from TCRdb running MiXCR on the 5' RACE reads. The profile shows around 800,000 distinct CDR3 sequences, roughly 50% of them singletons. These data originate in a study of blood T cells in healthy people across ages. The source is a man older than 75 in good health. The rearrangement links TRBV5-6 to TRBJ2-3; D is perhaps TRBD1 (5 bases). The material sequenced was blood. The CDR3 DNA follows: TGTGCCAGCAGCTTGGACCAAGGGGTAAAGCACAGATACGCGTATTTT. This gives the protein CASSLDQGVKHRYAYF.